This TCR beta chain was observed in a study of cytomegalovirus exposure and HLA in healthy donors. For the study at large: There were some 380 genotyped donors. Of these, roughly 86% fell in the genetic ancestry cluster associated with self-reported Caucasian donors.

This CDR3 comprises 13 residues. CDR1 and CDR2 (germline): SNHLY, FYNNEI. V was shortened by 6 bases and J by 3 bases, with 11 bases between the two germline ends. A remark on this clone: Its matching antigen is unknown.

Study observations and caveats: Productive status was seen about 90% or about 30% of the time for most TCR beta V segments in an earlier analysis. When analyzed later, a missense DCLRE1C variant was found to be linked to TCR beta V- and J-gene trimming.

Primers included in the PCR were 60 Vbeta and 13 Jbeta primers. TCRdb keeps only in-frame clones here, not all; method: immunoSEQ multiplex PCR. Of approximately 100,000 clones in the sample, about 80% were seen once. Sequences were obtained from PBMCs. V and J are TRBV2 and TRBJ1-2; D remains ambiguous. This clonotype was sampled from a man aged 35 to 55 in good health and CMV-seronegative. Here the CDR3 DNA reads TGTGCCAGCAGCATCGGGTCCCACTATGGCTACACCTTC. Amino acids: CASSIGSHYGYTF.